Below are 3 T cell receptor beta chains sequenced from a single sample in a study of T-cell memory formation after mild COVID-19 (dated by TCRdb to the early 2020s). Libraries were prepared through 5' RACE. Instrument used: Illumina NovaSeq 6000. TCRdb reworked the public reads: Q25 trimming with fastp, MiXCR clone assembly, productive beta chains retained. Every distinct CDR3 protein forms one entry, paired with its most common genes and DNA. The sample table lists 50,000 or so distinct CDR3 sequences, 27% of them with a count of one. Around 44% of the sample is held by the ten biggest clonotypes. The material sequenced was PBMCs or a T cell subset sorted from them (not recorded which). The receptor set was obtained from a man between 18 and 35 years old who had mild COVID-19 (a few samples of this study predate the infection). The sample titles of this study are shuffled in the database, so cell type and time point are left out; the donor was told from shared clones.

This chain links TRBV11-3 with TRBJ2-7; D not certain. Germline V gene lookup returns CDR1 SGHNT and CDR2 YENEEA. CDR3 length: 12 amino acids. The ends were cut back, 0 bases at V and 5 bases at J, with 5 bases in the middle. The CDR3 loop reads CASSLDGHEQYF. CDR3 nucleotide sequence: TGTGCCAGCAGCTTAGATGGTCACGAGCAGTACTTC.

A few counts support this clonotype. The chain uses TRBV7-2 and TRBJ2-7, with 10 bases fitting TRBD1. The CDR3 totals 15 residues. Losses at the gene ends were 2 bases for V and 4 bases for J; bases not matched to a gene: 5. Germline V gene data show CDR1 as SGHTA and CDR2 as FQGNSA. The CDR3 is CASSLPQDRGYEQYF. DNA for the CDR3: TGTGCCAGCAGCTTACCGCAGGACAGGGGGTACGAGCAGTACTTC. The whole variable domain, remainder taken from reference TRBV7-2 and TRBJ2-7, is GAGVSQSPSNKVTEKGKDVELRCDPISGHTALYWYRQSLGQGLEFLIYFQGNSAPDKSGLPSDRFSAERTGGSVSTLTIQRTQQEDSAVYLCASSLPQDRGYEQYFGPGTRLTVT.

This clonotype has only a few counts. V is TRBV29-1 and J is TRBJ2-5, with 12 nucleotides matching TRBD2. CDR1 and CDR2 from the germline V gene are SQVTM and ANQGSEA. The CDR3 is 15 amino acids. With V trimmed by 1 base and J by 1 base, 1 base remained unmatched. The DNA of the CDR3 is TGCAGCGTTGAAGCTAGCGGGGGGGGCCAAGAGACCCAGTACTTC. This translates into CSVEASGGGQETQYF.